One and the same sample provided the 30 T cell receptor beta chains below, sequenced in a study of T-cell reconstitution after alpha-beta-depleted transplantation in children. For TCRbeta, the library was prepared with unique molecular identifiers. TCRdb used MiXCR to reprocess the PCR reads, holding one entry per CDR3 protein. The sample lists 200,000 to 250,000 distinct CDR3 sequences; roughly 9.1% were seen once. This sample comprised PBMCs, mostly from graft donor cells, obtained 360 days after TCRalphabeta/CD19-depleted stem cell transplant. The receptors stem from a male patient between 2 and 10 years old who had a stem cell transplant for acute myeloid leukemia, so the T cells may come from the graft donor.

In this sample, this clonotype turned up many times. The gene calls are TRBV5-5 and TRBJ2-1; D might be TRBD2 (5 bases). Trimming left V 2 bases short and J 0 bases short, with 9 bases between. The germline V gene encodes CDR1 SGHKS and CDR2 YYEKEE (reference sequence). The CDR3 loop spans 15 amino acids. The CDR3 spells CASSFREPSYNEQFF. CDR3 coding DNA: TGTGCCAGCAGCTTCCGGGAACCCTCCTACAATGAGCAGTTCTTC.

This clonotype was counted at least ten times. The chain recombines TRBV12-3 or TRBV12-4 with TRBJ2-1; 7 bases line up with TRBD1. This CDR3 region has 13 residues. The junction had 4 bases not matched to a gene; V was cut back by 5 bases and J by 6 bases. CDR3 in DNA: TGTGCCAGCAGTCGTACAGGGGTCAATGAGCAGTTCTTC. This translates into CASSRTGVNEQFF.

This clonotype was seen only a few times. The genes are TRBV6-2 or TRBV6-3 and TRBJ1-5; D remains ambiguous. In germline, CDR1 is MNHEY, CDR2 SVGEGT. The V end was cut by 6 bases, the J end by 3 bases, with 9 bases between. This CDR3 region has 13 residues. The CDR3: CASRGSFNQPQHF. CDR3 sequence (DNA): TGTGCCAGCAGGGGCAGCTTCAATCAGCCCCAGCATTTT.

On this clonotype itself: This may come from a read error, since a much larger clone is one base off. This chain uses TRBV3-1 with TRBJ2-5, with 8 bases fitting TRBD1. Germline CDR1 reads LGHDT; CDR2 reads YNNKEL (reference sequence). The CDR3 spans 16 residues. The CDR3, as DNA: TGTGCCAGCAGCCGACAGGGGCCGGTGCTACAAGAGACCCAGCACTTC. Amino acid sequence: CASSRQGPVLQETQHF.

This clonotype showed up just a few times. This chain joins TRBV12-3 or TRBV12-4 and TRBJ2-7; 8 bases are shared with TRBD2. With 5 bases clipped from V and 1 base from J, the junction kept 19 bases outside the gene matches. The CDR3 spans 19 residues. For the CDR3, the DNA is TGTGCCAGCAGTCCCCGGTGGGGGGGCGTGGGCGGGAGGTCCTACGAGCAGTACTTC. Translating it yields CASSPRWGGVGGRSYEQYF.

This clonotype was counted at least ten times. The chain employs TRBV10-3 and TRBJ2-3; maybe TRBD1 (5 bases). Germline lookup yields CDR1 ENHRY and CDR2 SYGVKD. The CDR3 loop spans 13 amino acids. The V end was cut by 8 bases, the J end by 2 bases, with 11 bases between. CDR3 loop: CAIGAGNTDTQYF. Here the CDR3 DNA reads TGTGCCATCGGGGCAGGGAACACAGATACGCAGTATTTT.

This clonotype was seen only a few times. J is TRBJ2-2 and V is TRBV7-9; TRBD1 aligns across 7 bases. This CDR3 spans 16 amino acids. Per the germline V gene, CDR1 is SEHNR and CDR2 is FQNEAQ (reference sequence). V was clipped by 5 bases and J by 1 base; unmatched bases: 7. CDR3 nucleotide sequence: TGTGCCAGCAGCCCCTCCTACAGGGGGAACACCGGGGAGCTGTTTTTT. This gives the protein CASSPSYRGNTGELFF.

The sample holds a few counts of this clonotype. This chain joins TRBV18 and TRBJ2-2, with D uncertain. Per germline, CDR1 KGHSH and CDR2 LQKENI. With 0 bases removed from V and 8 bases from J, the gap between germline ends came to 10 bases. The CDR3 contains 14 residues. Here the CDR3 DNA reads TGTGCCAGCTCACCACCAGCATGGGAAGGGGAGCTGTTTTTT. Amino acid sequence: CASSPPAWEGELFF.

This chain joins TRBV5-1 and TRBJ1-6; possibly TRBD1 for D (6 bases). Germline CDR1 SGHRS, CDR2 YFSETQ. CDR3 length equals 15 residues. Trimming removed 3 bases from V and 6 bases from J, with 13 bases in between. CDR3 protein: CASSSTGFGNSPLHF. CDR3 coding DNA: TGCGCCAGCAGCTCGACAGGATTTGGTAATTCACCCCTCCACTTT.

CDR3 sequence (DNA): TGTGCCAGCAGTTTGGGGCTAGCGGGAGTGATAGAGCAGTTCTTC. Its translation: CASSLGLAGVIEQFF. The V and J genes are TRBV12-3 or TRBV12-4 and TRBJ2-1, with 10 positions matching TRBD2. The CDR3 is made up of 15 amino acids. The J segment lost 10 bases and the V segment lost 3 bases, leaving 9 bases of the junction unmatched.

This clonotype was seen at least ten times. This chain uses TRBV12-3 or TRBV12-4 with TRBJ2-1; D is perhaps TRBD2 (5 bases). Trimming left V 3 bases short and J 10 bases short, with 16 bases between. The CDR3 has 14 residues. The CDR3 nucleotides are TGTGCCAGCAGTTTTGGGTTTCGGACTGTGGAGCAGTTCTTC. Protein sequence: CASSFGFRTVEQFF.

The chain joins TRBV27 to TRBJ2-5; tentative D call: TRBD2 (5 bases). Germline values: CDR1 MNHEY, CDR2 SMNVEV (reference sequence). Trimming left V 3 bases short and J 4 bases short, with 12 bases between. The CDR3 spans 14 residues. The CDR3 region is CASSLREWGETQYF. The CDR3 DNA follows: TGTGCCAGCAGTTTGAGGGAATGGGGAGAGACCCAGTACTTC.

This clonotype was detected ten times or more. V usage is TRBV7-2 and J usage is TRBJ2-2; weak D call: TRBD1 (6 bases). CDR3 size: 13 residues. The ends were cut back, 4 bases at V and 9 bases at J, with 12 bases in the middle. The germline V gene encodes CDR1 SGHTA and CDR2 FQGNSA. This chain's CDR3 is CASSSDTGWELFF. CDR3 nucleotide sequence: TGTGCCAGCAGCTCCGATACAGGGTGGGAGCTGTTTTTT. The whole variable domain, remainder taken from reference TRBV7-2 and TRBJ2-2, is GAGVSQSPSNKVTEKGKDVELRCDPISGHTALYWYRQSLGQGLEFLIYFQGNSAPDKSGLPSDRFSAERTGGSVSTLTIQRTQQEDSAVYLCASSSDTGWELFFGEGSRLTVL.

This clonotype occurred many times. The J gene is TRBJ1-1, the V gene TRBV11-2, with 11 bases fitting TRBD1. The CDR3 runs 17 residues. V shed 5 bases, J shed 0 bases, and the junction held 8 bases outside the gene matches. CDR1 SGHAT and CDR2 FQNNGV come from the germline V gene. CDR3 DNA sequence: TGTGCCAGCAGCCCGGGACAGGGGGGAGGAATGAACACTGAAGCTTTCTTT. Translating gives CASSPGQGGGMNTEAFF. Combining the CDR3 with reference TRBV11-2 and TRBJ1-1 gives the whole variable domain EAGVAQSPRYKIIEKRQSVAFWCNPISGHATLYWYQQILGQGPKLLIQFQNNGVVDDSQLPKDRFSAERLKGVDSTLKIQPAKLEDSAVYLCASSPGQGGGMNTEAFFGQGTRLTVV.

This rearrangement joins TRBV20-1 to TRBJ2-7; a possible D gene is TRBD2 (6 bases). This CDR3 has 15 amino acids. Germline values: CDR1 DFQATT, CDR2 SNEGSKA (reference sequence). V was trimmed by 0 bases and J by 0 bases, leaving 12 bases between them. The CDR3 here is CSARDGGSSSYEQYV. The CDR3 DNA reads as TGCAGTGCTAGAGATGGGGGGTCCAGCTCCTACGAGCAGTACGTC.

Many counts were recorded for this clonotype. The J gene is TRBJ2-2, the V gene TRBV20-1; either TRBD1 or TRBD2 may supply D (5 bases each). V was clipped by 4 bases and J by 0 bases, with 12 bases between them. The CDR3 extends over 15 amino acids. From germline, CDR1 is DFQATT and CDR2 SNEGSKA (reference sequence). The CDR3 loop reads CSAISGTANTGELFF. CDR3 DNA: TGCAGTGCTATTTCGGGGACCGCGAACACCGGGGAGCTGTTTTTT.

This chain uses TRBV5-1 with TRBJ2-2; 8 bases are shared with TRBD2. Trimming at V came to 4 bases and at J to 4 bases, leaving 9 bases not matched to a gene. Germline lookup yields CDR1 SGHRS and CDR2 YFSETQ. The CDR3 has 16 residues. CDR3 amino acids: CASSGLAGLTTGELFF. The CDR3 region has the DNA TGCGCCAGCAGCGGATTAGCGGGGCTTACCACCGGGGAGCTGTTTTTT.

This clonotype was observed many times. The rearrangement joins TRBV20-1 to TRBJ2-3; 8 nucleotides match TRBD2. V shed 3 bases, J shed 1 base, and the junction held 9 bases outside the gene matches. The CDR3 totals 16 residues. Germline V gene data show CDR1 as DFQATT and CDR2 as SNEGSKA (reference sequence). The CDR3 spells CSARGGSGSGTDTQYF. For the CDR3, the DNA is TGCAGTGCTAGGGGAGGCAGCGGGAGTGGCACAGATACGCAGTATTTT.

This clonotype was seen at least ten times. The CDR3 DNA is TGTGCCATCAGTCCGTCTAGCGTAAGCACAGATACGCAGTATTTT. It encodes CAISPSSVSTDTQYF. This rearrangement joins TRBV10-3 to TRBJ2-3; D may be TRBD2 (6 bases). The CDR3 has 15 residues. Germline V lookup: CDR1 ENHRY, CDR2 SYGVKD. Between the trimmed V and J ends, which lost 5 bases and 0 bases, there was a span of 12 bases.

This clonotype has a count of ten or more. The DNA for the CDR3 is TGTGCCAGCAGTTCCTTACAGGGGAACACCGGGGAGCTGTTTTTT. Its protein is CASSSLQGNTGELFF. The rearrangement uses TRBV12-3 or TRBV12-4 and TRBJ2-2; D perhaps matches TRBD1 (6 bases). This CDR3 has 15 amino acids. The germline V and J ends were trimmed by 4 bases and 1 base, with 10 bases remaining between them.

This clonotype was seen ten or more times. The chain couples TRBV5-1 to TRBJ2-1, with TRBD2 matching over 11 bases. The CDR3 is 16 amino acids. V was pared by 0 bases and J by 7 bases, with 6 bases of the junction left unmatched. The germline gives CDR1 SGHRS, CDR2 YFSETQ. The CDR3 coding sequence is TGCGCCAGCAGCTTGGTAGCGGGAGGGCCTCCGAATGAGCAGTTCTTC. Amino acids: CASSLVAGGPPNEQFF. Complete variable domain (other parts from reference TRBV5-1 and TRBJ2-1): KAGVTQTPRYLIKTRGQQVTLSCSPISGHRSVSWYQQTPGQGLQFLFEYFSETQRNKGNFPGRFSGRQFSNSRSEMNVSTLELGDSALYLCASSLVAGGPPNEQFFGPGTRLTVL.

This clonotype was detected many times. CDR3 sequence reads: CSARGGVEQFF. The DNA for the CDR3 is TGCAGTGCCCGCGGAGGGGTTGAGCAGTTCTTC. J is TRBJ2-1 and V is TRBV20-1; tentatively, D is TRBD2 (6 bases). Germline CDR1 is DFQATT and CDR2 is SNEGSKA (reference sequence). Trimming removed 6 bases from V and 9 bases from J, with 12 bases in between. This CDR3 is 11 amino acids long.

This clonotype was found many times. The gene calls are TRBV5-1 and TRBJ2-7; tentatively, D is TRBD1 (6 bases). Per germline, CDR1 SGHRS and CDR2 YFSETQ. V shed 4 bases and J shed 3 bases, with 8 bases lying between them. This CDR3 is built from 12 residues. The CDR3 nucleotides read TGCGCCAGCAGCCAGGACAGCTACGAGCAGTACTTC. This encodes CASSQDSYEQYF.

There are many counts of this clonotype. The chain joins TRBV29-1 to TRBJ2-2; D is unclear. Germline V gene lookup returns CDR1 SQVTM and CDR2 ANQGSEA. There are 13 residues in the CDR3. Trimming took off 7 bases at V and 0 bases at J, with 9 bases between the two ends. The CDR3 DNA reads TGCAGCGCTCCTGGGGCGAACACCGGGGAGCTGTTTTTT. Protein product: CSAPGANTGELFF.

This clonotype was seen repeatedly, ten times or more. This sequence joins TRBV5-6 and TRBJ1-1; no clear D. Germline V gene lookup returns CDR1 SGHDT and CDR2 YYEEEE. V was shortened by 1 base and J by 0 bases, with 13 bases between the two germline ends. The CDR3 contains 16 residues. CDR3 loop: CASSLSYLEMNTEAFF. In DNA form, the CDR3 reads TGTGCCAGCAGCTTGTCATACCTAGAGATGAACACTGAAGCTTTCTTT.

This clonotype was seen at least ten times. The chain recombines TRBV5-1 with TRBJ2-3, with 10 bases lining up with TRBD2. V lost 0 bases, J lost 4 bases, and 2 bases stayed unmatched. CDR3 size: 15 residues. Germline values: CDR1 SGHRS, CDR2 YFSETQ. The CDR3 bases are TGCGCCAGCAGCTTGGAACTAGCGGGGTCAGATACGCAGTATTTT. Residues: CASSLELAGSDTQYF.

The rearrangement joins TRBV2 to TRBJ1-2, with unresolved D. CDR1 is SNHLY, CDR2 FYNNEI, per germline. The CDR3 is 10 amino acids. V lost 5 bases and J 4 bases, leaving 2 bases between the germline ends. The CDR3 DNA follows: TGTGCCAGCAGTTTCTATGGCTACACCTTC. Its translation is CASSFYGYTF.

This clonotype was observed at least ten times. The J gene is TRBJ1-1, the V gene TRBV7-8; D not resolved. V shed 10 bases and J shed 5 bases, with 17 bases lying between them. CDR1 is SGHVS, CDR2 FQNEAQ, per germline. The CDR3 is made up of 13 amino acids. Here the CDR3 DNA reads TGTGCCACCGCTTGGGGAATTGTTACTGAAGCTTTCTTT. Its translation: CATAWGIVTEAFF.

The J gene is TRBJ2-7, the V gene TRBV5-1; 7 nucleotides agree with TRBD1. Trimming removed 4 bases from V and 6 bases from J; junction bases left unmatched: 10. The CDR3 runs 14 residues. Germline CDR1 reads SGHRS; CDR2 reads YFSETQ. Here the CDR3 reads CASSPDRVRGEQYF. For the CDR3, the DNA is TGCGCCAGCAGCCCAGACAGGGTACGTGGCGAGCAGTACTTC.

The table lists this clonotype with a few counts. This chain joins TRBV4-3 and TRBJ2-7; D might be TRBD2 (6 bases). This CDR3 comprises 13 residues. Germline values: CDR1 LGHNA, CDR2 YSLEER. Trimming left V 3 bases short and J 3 bases short, with 9 bases between. The chain's CDR3 is CASSHTGSYEQYF. The CDR3 coding sequence is TGCGCCAGCAGCCATACCGGGAGCTACGAGCAGTACTTC.